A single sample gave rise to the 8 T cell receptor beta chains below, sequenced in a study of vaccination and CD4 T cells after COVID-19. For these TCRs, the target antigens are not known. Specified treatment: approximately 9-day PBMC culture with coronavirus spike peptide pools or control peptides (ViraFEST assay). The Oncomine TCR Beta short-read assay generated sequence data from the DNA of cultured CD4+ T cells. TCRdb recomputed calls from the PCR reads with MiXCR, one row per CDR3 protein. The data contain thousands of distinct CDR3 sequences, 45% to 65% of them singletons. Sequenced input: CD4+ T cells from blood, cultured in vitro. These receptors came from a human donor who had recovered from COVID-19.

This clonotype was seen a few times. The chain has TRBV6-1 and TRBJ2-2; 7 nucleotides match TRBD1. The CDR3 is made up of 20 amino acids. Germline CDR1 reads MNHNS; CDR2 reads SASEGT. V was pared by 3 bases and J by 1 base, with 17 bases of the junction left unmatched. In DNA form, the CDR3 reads TGTGCCAGCAGTGAGGCTCCTTACAGGGGCCTCCGACTGAACACCGGGGAGCTGTTTTTT. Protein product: CASSEAPYRGLRLNTGELFF.

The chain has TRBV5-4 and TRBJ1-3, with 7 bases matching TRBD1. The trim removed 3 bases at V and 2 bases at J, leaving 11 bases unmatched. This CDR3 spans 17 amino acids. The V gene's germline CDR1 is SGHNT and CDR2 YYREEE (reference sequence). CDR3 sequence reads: CASSSGGTATPGNTIYF. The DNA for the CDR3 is TGTGCCAGCAGCTCGGGTGGGACAGCCACCCCTGGAAACACCATATATTTT.

The CDR3 region has the DNA TGTGCCAGCAGAATAGCGGGGAGGTGGGCCGGGGAGCTGTTTTTT. It specifies CASRIAGRWAGELFF. V and J are TRBV27 and TRBJ2-2, with 8 nucleotides matching TRBD2. Trimming took 6 bases from V and 6 from J; bases not matched to a gene: 9. Germline CDR1 is MNHEY and CDR2 is SMNVEV (reference sequence). CDR3 length: 15 amino acids.

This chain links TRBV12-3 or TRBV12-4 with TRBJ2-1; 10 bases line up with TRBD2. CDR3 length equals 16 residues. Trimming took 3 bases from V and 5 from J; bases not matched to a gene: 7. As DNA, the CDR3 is TGTGCCAGCAGTTTTAGTTCCCTAGCGGGGGACAATGAGCAGTTCTTC. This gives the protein CASSFSSLAGDNEQFF.

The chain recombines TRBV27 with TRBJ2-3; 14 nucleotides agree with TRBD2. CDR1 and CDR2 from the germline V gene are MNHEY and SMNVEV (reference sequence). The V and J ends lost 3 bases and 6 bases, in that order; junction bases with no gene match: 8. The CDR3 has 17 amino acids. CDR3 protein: CASSFRLAGGVGDTQYF. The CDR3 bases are TGTGCCAGCAGTTTTAGACTAGCGGGGGGGGTGGGGGATACGCAGTATTTT.

As DNA, the CDR3 is TGCGCCAGCAGCTTGGCCACAGGGGTGGAAGAGACCCAGTACTTC. The encoded protein is CASSLATGVEETQYF. The V gene is TRBV5-1, the J gene TRBJ2-5; TRBD1 matches at 7 bases. CDR3 length: 15 residues. Germline V gene sequence: CDR1 SGHRS, CDR2 YFSETQ. V lost 0 bases, J lost 3 bases, and 5 bases stayed unmatched.

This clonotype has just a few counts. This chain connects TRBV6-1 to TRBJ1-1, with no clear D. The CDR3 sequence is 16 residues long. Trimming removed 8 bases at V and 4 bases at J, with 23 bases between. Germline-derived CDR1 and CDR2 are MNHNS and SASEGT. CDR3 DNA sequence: TGTGCCAGCCTTCCCCGCCATGGCAGTTGGAGCACTGAAGCTTTCTTT. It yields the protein CASLPRHGSWSTEAFF.

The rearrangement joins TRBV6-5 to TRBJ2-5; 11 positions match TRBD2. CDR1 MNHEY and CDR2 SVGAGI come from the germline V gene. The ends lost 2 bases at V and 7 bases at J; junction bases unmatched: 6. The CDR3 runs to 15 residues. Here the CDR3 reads CASSYPTSGMGTQYF. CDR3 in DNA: TGTGCCAGCAGTTACCCGACTAGCGGGATGGGGACCCAGTACTTC.